The sequence of this TCR beta chain was determined in a study of cytomegalovirus exposure and HLA in healthy donors. Study-level points and caveats: Another analysis was done later, and it associated roughly 15,000 TCR beta sequences with HLA alleles at 0.05 false discovery rate. Most subjects had HLA-A and HLA-B alleles reportedly predicted accurately by TCR beta sequences.

The PCR made use of 60 Vbeta and 13 Jbeta primers. The assay was immunoSEQ multiplex PCR, and TCRdb's table has in-frame clones only and misses some. Found here are some 120,000 clones, 81% of them singletons; the top ten hold 1.5% to 2%. Comments on this clone: Its antigen is undetermined.

Sequenced input: PBMCs. The TCR originated in a man aged 35 to 55 in good health and CMV-seronegative.

The CDR3 protein is CASSQVEGSGELFF. The CDR3 DNA reads TGCGCCAGCAGCCAAGTTGAGGGTTCCGGGGAGCTGTTTTTT. V usage is TRBV4-3 and J usage is TRBJ2-2; tentative D call: TRBD2 (5 bases). The CDR3 is 14 residues long. Trimming removed 1 base at V and 6 bases at J, with 9 bases between. In germline, CDR1 is LGHNA, CDR2 YSLEER.